The 20 T cell receptor beta chains below were found in one sample sequenced in a study of shared clonotypes between healthy human individuals. Profiled with immunoSEQ multiplex PCR; TCRdb holds only in-frame clones, not every one. The table has roughly 2.1 million clones, about 92% seen once; the top ten hold around 1.7%. Naive CD8 populations comprised CD45RO-negative cells positively selected for CCR7, excluding terminally differentiated effector memory CD45RA+ cells. The sequencing sample was made of naive CD8+ T cells from PBMCs. The receptors come from a man between 18 and 35 years old in good health. Some clones in this sample may be carry-over from other donors' samples.

The chain carries TRBV7-6 and TRBJ2-7; no clear D. The germline CDR1 and CDR2 sequences are SGHVS and FNYEAQ. The CDR3 consists of 17 residues. The germline V and J ends were trimmed by 0 bases and 3 bases, with 18 bases remaining between them. The CDR3 DNA sequence: TGTGCCAGCAGCTTAGCCACTAACCCCAGAAGCGACTACGAGCAGTACTTC. It encodes CASSLATNPRSDYEQYF. Drawing the rest from reference TRBV7-6 and TRBJ2-7, the complete variable domain is GAGVSQSPRYKVTKRGQDVALRCDPISGHVSLYWYRQALGQGPEFLTYFNYEAQQDKSGLPNDRFSAERPEGSISTLTIQRTEQRDSAMYRCASSLATNPRSDYEQYFGPGTRLTVT.

This rearrangement joins TRBV19 to TRBJ1-6; D gene unclear. The CDR3 extends over 15 amino acids. Germline V gene data show CDR1 as LNHDA and CDR2 as SQIVND (reference sequence). Trimming removed 3 bases at V and 9 bases at J, with 15 bases between. CDR3 residues: CASSIIRDTSSPLHF. The CDR3 DNA reads as TGTGCCAGTAGTATTATTAGGGATACGAGTTCACCCCTCCACTTT.

This chain links TRBV2 with TRBJ2-3; 10 nucleotides match TRBD2. Per the germline V gene, CDR1 is SNHLY and CDR2 is FYNNEI. V lost 6 bases, J lost 3 bases, and 0 bases stayed unmatched. This CDR3 is built from 13 residues. The CDR3 DNA reads as TGTGCCAGCAGGACTAGCGGGACAGATACGCAGTATTTT. This codes for CASRTSGTDTQYF.

The chain joins TRBV29-1 to TRBJ2-6; possibly TRBD2 for D (6 bases). Trimming took 2 bases from V and 0 from J, leaving 11 bases between them. The CDR3 covers 16 residues. Germline CDR1 is SQVTM and CDR2 is ANQGSEA. The CDR3 nucleotides are TGCAGCGTTGAAAGGGGACTCTCCTCTGGGGCCAACGTCCTGACTTTC. Its protein is CSVERGLSSGANVLTF.

The CDR3 is CAMGRGDPGELFF. The CDR3 coding sequence is TGTGCCATGGGCAGGGGGGACCCCGGGGAGCTGTTTTTT. This chain joins TRBV10-3 and TRBJ2-2, with a weak D call TRBD1 (7 bases). CDR1 is ENHRY, CDR2 SYGVKD, per germline. CDR3 length: 13 amino acids. Trimming took 9 bases from V and 6 from J, leaving 14 bases between them.

In its sample, this clone was seen once. This sequence joins TRBV5-1 and TRBJ2-7; D might be TRBD1 (5 bases). This CDR3 has 13 amino acids. The V end was cut by 0 bases, the J end by 7 bases, with 11 bases between. Germline V gives CDR1 SGHRS, CDR2 YFSETQ. CDR3 sequence (DNA): TGCGCCAGCAGCTTGGGCAGGGCCGGGGAGCAGTACTTC. It encodes CASSLGRAGEQYF.

As for this clone: Other DNA sequences in the sample encode the same CDR3. The rearrangement uses TRBV9 and TRBJ1-2; tentative D call: TRBD1 (5 bases). The length of the CDR3 is 14 residues. In germline, CDR1 is SGDLS, CDR2 YYNGEE. Trimming left V 0 bases short and J 4 bases short, with 10 bases between. The chain's CDR3 is CASSVAGGGYGYTF. The CDR3 nucleotides are TGTGCCAGCAGCGTAGCTGGGGGGGGCTATGGCTACACCTTC.

The DNA for the CDR3 is TGTGCCAGCAGCTTAGCTTTTGACGGAAGCTCCTACGAGCAGTACTTC. Amino acids: CASSLAFDGSSYEQYF. The rearrangement links TRBV11-2 to TRBJ2-7; no firm D call. Germline V gives CDR1 SGHAT, CDR2 FQNNGV. This CDR3 spans 16 amino acids. V dropped 1 base and J dropped 0 bases, with 13 bases sitting between them.

The chain carries TRBV10-1 and TRBJ2-2, with 7 bases identical to TRBD1. After removal of 10 bases from V and 3 bases from J, the junction contained 8 bases not matched to a gene. This CDR3 has 14 amino acids. Germline V gene sequence: CDR1 WNHNN, CDR2 SYGVQD (reference sequence). The CDR3 here is CATNRDSDTGELFF. Written as DNA, the CDR3 is TGCGCCACCAACCGGGACAGCGACACCGGGGAGCTGTTTTTT.

A few counts support this clone. This CDR3 is also generated by other DNA sequences in the sample. J is TRBJ1-2 and V is TRBV28; D unresolved. Germline assignment: CDR1 MDHEN and CDR2 SYDVKM. This CDR3 is 11 amino acids long. Trimming stripped 4 bases from V and 1 base from J, with 1 base between. CDR3 protein: CASSYNYGYTF. As DNA, the CDR3 is TGTGCCAGCAGTTATAACTATGGCTACACCTTC.

The CDR3 sequence: CASSGVGHREAFF. Written as DNA, the CDR3 is TGTGCCAGCAGTGGGGTAGGCCACCGGGAAGCTTTCTTT. The V gene is TRBV27, the J gene TRBJ1-1; D is ambiguous. V was cut by 5 bases and J by 8 bases, with 15 bases left in between. CDR1 MNHEY and CDR2 SMNVEV come from the germline V gene (reference sequence). The CDR3 spans 13 residues.

The J gene is TRBJ1-1, the V gene TRBV7-8; tentatively, D is TRBD1 (5 bases). This CDR3 has 16 residues. Trimming cost V 1 base and J 0 bases, with 12 bases left between them. The germline CDR1 and CDR2 sequences are SGHVS and FQNEAQ. The CDR3 protein is CASSLEYGAVNTEAFF. The CDR3 DNA reads TGTGCCAGCAGCTTAGAGTACGGGGCGGTGAACACTGAAGCTTTCTTT.

The chain links TRBV7-8 to TRBJ2-3; D is uncertain. CDR1 is SGHVS, CDR2 FQNEAQ, per germline. This CDR3 is 13 amino acids long. V was shortened by 5 bases and J by 3 bases, with 9 bases between the two germline ends. The CDR3 sequence is CASSPSLTDTQYF. CDR3 DNA sequence: TGTGCCAGCAGCCCCTCGTTGACAGATACGCAGTATTTT.

This chain joins TRBV7-9 and TRBJ1-1; a weak D match, TRBD1 (5 bases). The CDR3 extends over 11 amino acids. Germline lookup yields CDR1 SEHNR and CDR2 FQNEAQ (reference sequence). The V and J ends lost 4 bases and 8 bases respectively, with 8 bases between them. The CDR3 sequence: CASSSGVEAFF. The CDR3, as DNA: TGTGCCAGCAGCTCGGGGGTAGAAGCTTTCTTT.

This rearrangement joins TRBV11-2 to TRBJ1-2, with 10 bases identical to TRBD1. This CDR3 contains 15 residues. The V segment lost 3 bases and the J segment 6 bases; nucleotides outside the gene matches: 7. Germline loops: CDR1 SGHAT, CDR2 FQNNGV. The chain's CDR3 is CASSLLTGGADGYTF. The CDR3 coding sequence is TGTGCCAGCAGCTTGTTGACAGGGGGCGCTGATGGCTACACCTTC.

This chain connects TRBV2 to TRBJ2-1, with 9 nucleotides matching TRBD2. V was clipped by 2 bases and J by 2 bases; unmatched bases: 7. CDR1 and CDR2 (germline): SNHLY, FYNNEI. This CDR3 has 17 amino acids. CDR3 region: CASSEWRIAGAYNEQFF. CDR3 nucleotides: TGTGCCAGCAGTGAATGGCGGATAGCGGGGGCCTACAATGAGCAGTTCTTC.

This chain connects TRBV2 to TRBJ2-7, with 7 positions matching TRBD1. Germline CDR1 is SNHLY and CDR2 is FYNNEI. V was pared by 5 bases and J by 0 bases, with 19 bases of the junction left unmatched. The CDR3 spans 19 residues. CDR3 sequence reads: CASSPSTGVQPKSSYEQYF. The CDR3 DNA follows: TGTGCCAGCAGTCCAAGCACAGGGGTCCAACCAAAAAGCTCCTACGAGCAGTACTTC.

This rearrangement joins TRBV7-9 to TRBJ2-7, with D perhaps matching TRBD1 (6 bases). This CDR3 has 12 amino acids. Trimming stripped 2 bases from V and 6 bases from J, with 8 bases between. Germline CDR1 reads SEHNR; CDR2 reads FQNEAQ (reference sequence). The CDR3 sequence: CASSLTGREQYF. The CDR3, as DNA: TGTGCCAGCAGCTTAACAGGGCGCGAGCAGTACTTC.

In DNA, the CDR3 is TGCAGCGTTGGATCAGGGGTAAGCTACGAGCAGTACTTC. Amino acid sequence: CSVGSGVSYEQYF. This chain uses TRBV29-1 with TRBJ2-7, with D perhaps matching TRBD1 (6 bases). CDR3 length: 13 residues. In germline, CDR1 is SQVTM, CDR2 ANQGSEA. The V end was cut by 4 bases, the J end by 3 bases, with 13 bases between.

V gene TRBV5-6 combines with J gene TRBJ1-4; TRBD1 aligns across 9 bases. The CDR3 covers 14 residues. The V gene's germline CDR1 is SGHDT and CDR2 YYEEEE. V lost 3 bases, J lost 7 bases, and 4 bases stayed unmatched. CDR3 loop: CASSSGTGSEKLFF. As DNA, the CDR3 is TGTGCCAGCAGCTCCGGGACAGGGTCTGAAAAACTGTTTTTT.